These T cell receptor beta chains were read from a single sample in a study of T cells in Graves' hyperthyroidism and ophthalmopathy. TCRdb ran MiXCR on the multiplex PCR reads and lists one entry per CDR3 protein. Of 450,000 to 700,000 distinct CDR3 sequences in the sample, roughly 46% are singletons; the top ten hold around 8%. The sample was peripheral blood or thyroid tissue (not recorded which). The receptor source for this set is a woman between 18 and 29 years old with Graves' hyperthyroidism. The CDR3 runs from the conserved cysteine through the conserved F or W. A D gene is named only where the DNA matches it firmly. Size is omitted from some rows. Given values are once, few, many or a class for expanded clones.

CDR3 length | J gene | D gene | V gene | clone size | CDR3 protein | CDR3 DNA
13 | TRBJ2-5 | NA | TRBV2 | NA | CARVRDPLGTQYF | TGTGCCAGGGTGCGAGACCCCTTGGGGACCCAGTACTTC
15 | TRBJ2-5 | NA | TRBV9 | many | CASSVGGRGQETQYF | TGTGCCAGCAGCGTTGGCGGCCGGGGACAAGAGACCCAGTACTTC
12 | TRBJ1-2 | TRBD1 | TRBV20-1 | many | CSARTGGYGYTF | TGCAGTGCTAGGACAGGGGGCTATGGCTACACCTTC
15 | TRBJ2-3 | NA | TRBV2 | few | CASSLQVRDTDTQYF | TGTGCCAGCAGCTTACAAGTGCGGGACACAGATACGCAGTATTTT
15 | TRBJ2-7 | NA | TRBV7-8 | many | CASSLAGVSSYEQYF | TGTGCCAGCAGCTTAGCGGGCGTCAGCTCCTACGAGCAGTACTTC
14 | TRBJ2-1 | NA | TRBV13 | NA | CASSLGEGTGNEFF | TGTGCCAGCAGCTTAGGCGAAGGGACCGGAAATGAGTTCTTC
15 | TRBJ1-2 | NA | TRBV7-8 | NA | CAGGKEVRVNYGYTF | TGTGCCGGGGGCAAAGAGGTCAGGGTTAACTATGGCTACACCTTC
15 | TRBJ2-2 | TRBD1 | TRBV6-1 | many | CASSGFRGQTGELFF | TGTGCCAGCAGTGGATTCAGGGGGCAGACCGGGGAGCTGTTTTTT
17 | TRBJ2-6 | NA | TRBV7-8 | many | CASSLGIRASGANVLTF | TGTGCCAGCAGCTTAGGCATCAGAGCCTCTGGGGCCAACGTCCTGACTTTC
12 | TRBJ2-1 | NA | TRBV2 | NA | CASSLQGYEQFF | TGTGCCAGCAGTTTACAGGGATATGAGCAGTTCTTC
16 | TRBJ1-5 | NA | TRBV5-1 | NA | CASSRDSGTIHHPQHF | TGCGCCAGCAGCAGGGATAGCGGGACCATCCACCATCCCCAGCATTTT
18 | TRBJ2-2 | TRBD2 | TRBV12-3/TRBV12-4 | few | CASSPGLAGGRGTGELFF | TGTGCCAGCAGCCCGGGACTAGCGGGAGGCCGGGGCACCGGGGAGCTGTTTTTT
16 | TRBJ2-7 | TRBD1 | TRBV14 | NA | CARSQRGTALSYEQYF | TGTGCCCGCAGCCAACGAGGGACAGCACTATCCTACGAGCAGTACTTC
14 | TRBJ2-7 | TRBD1 | TRBV15 | NA | CATSRPTGVAEQYF | TGTGCCACCAGCAGACCAACAGGGGTAGCCGAGCAGTACTTC
12 | TRBJ2-3 | NA | TRBV7-9 | many | CASSFGTDTQYF | TGTGCCAGCAGCTTTGGCACAGATACGCAGTATTTT
16 | TRBJ1-1 | NA | TRBV4-1 | many | CASSPFGPDPNTEAFF | TGCGCCAGCAGCCCCTTCGGACCAGACCCGAACACTGAAGCTTTCTTT
14 | TRBJ1-2 | TRBD1 | TRBV6-2/TRBV6-3 | few | CASRSGQGLGGYTF | TGTGCCAGCAGATCGGGACAGGGCCTGGGGGGCTACACCTTC
15 | TRBJ2-7 | NA | TRBV7-9 | few | CASSPLAFASYEQYF | TGTGCCAGCAGCCCTTTGGCCTTTGCCTCCTACGAGCAGTACTTC
14 | TRBJ1-2 | NA | TRBV7-6 | NA | CASGQSGVNYGYTF | TGTGCCAGCGGCCAATCAGGGGTCAACTATGGCTACACCTTC
18 | TRBJ1-6 | TRBD1 | TRBV11-3 | NA | CASSLNRAGGLYNSPLHF | TGTGCCAGCAGCTTAAATCGGGCAGGGGGCCTCTATAATTCACCCCTCCACTTT
15 | TRBJ1-4 | NA | TRBV2 | NA | CASSVRGPTNEKLFF | TGTGCCAGCAGTGTACGGGGGCCGACTAATGAAAAACTGTTTTTT
13 | TRBJ1-1 | NA | TRBV3-1 | few | CASSRGGVTEAFF | TGTGCCAGCAGCCGAGGGGGGGTAACTGAAGCTTTCTTT
15 | TRBJ2-7 | NA | TRBV6-5 | many | CASTSTDKQDYEQYF | TGTGCCAGCACCAGCACTGATAAACAGGACTACGAGCAGTACTTC
16 | TRBJ2-5 | NA | TRBV24-1 | many | CATSEPGALTKETQYF | TGTGCCACCAGTGAACCGGGAGCCTTGACGAAAGAGACCCAGTACTTC
15 | TRBJ2-5 | TRBD2 | TRBV25-1 | NA | CASSETSGGGETQYF | TGTGCCAGCAGTGAGACTAGCGGAGGGGGGGAGACCCAGTACTTC
20 | TRBJ2-7 | TRBD2 | TRBV6-5 | NA | CASSYFQPGLASTGSYEQYF | TGTGCCAGCAGTTATTTTCAGCCGGGACTAGCAAGCACGGGCTCCTACGAGCAGTACTTC
14 | TRBJ1-2 | NA | TRBV20-1 | NA | CSASRSGGTGGYTF | TGCAGTGCCAGCAGGTCGGGAGGGACTGGAGGCTACACCTTC
17 | TRBJ2-5 | TRBD2 | TRBV7-2 | NA | CASSSGLAAGQPETQYF | TGTGCCAGCAGCTCCGGACTAGCGGCCGGACAACCAGAGACCCAGTACTTC
15 | TRBJ2-4 | NA | TRBV10-3 | NA | CAISDPTEAKNIQYF | TGTGCCATCAGTGATCCGACAGAAGCCAAAAACATTCAGTACTTC
13 | TRBJ1-1 | TRBD1 | TRBV4-1 | many | CASSQNRGTEAFF | TGCGCCAGCAGCCAAAACAGGGGCACTGAAGCTTTCTTT